The 15 T cell receptor beta chains below were found in one sample sequenced in a study of CD8+ T cells in alopecia areata (dated by TCRdb to 2016 to 2018). Reading the label with the study, this specimen's time point is: around 26 weeks on oral tofacitinib. What the treatment or condition label conveys for this sample: oral pan-JAK inhibitor, 5-10 mg twice daily. Libraries were made using the immunoSEQ multiplex PCR assay. To provide template for TCR sequencing, every sample had RNA extracted and reverse transcribed into cDNA. TCRdb limited this immuneACCESS table to in-frame rearrangements with V and J called. A share of clones is missing; checked studies link under half to unresolved V genes, and the rest is unexplained. The table for this sample lists nearly 200,000 clones; roughly 60% of them were counted only once. The ten largest clones add up to 5.5% of the sample. The sample was CD4+ T cells sorted from blood, taken at week 24, from a patient treated with tofacitinib. These receptors came from a human donor with alopecia areata.

V gene TRBV7-2 combines with J gene TRBJ2-2, with 8 positions matching TRBD1. Trimming cost V 4 bases and J 6 bases; bases outside gene matches: 7. CDR3 size: 15 residues. CDR1 SGHTA and CDR2 FQGNSA come from the germline V gene. The CDR3 reads CASSSGTGDAGELFF. The CDR3 DNA reads as TGTGCCAGCAGCTCCGGGACAGGCGACGCCGGGGAGCTGTTTTTT.

The rearrangement uses TRBV7-2 and TRBJ2-1, with D possibly TRBD1 on 9 matching bases. CDR1 and CDR2 (germline): SGHTA, FQGNSA. The CDR3 has 19 amino acids. Deletions cut 1 base from V and 7 bases from J, with 26 bases between. The CDR3: CASSLEGQGFGGEGNEQFF. The CDR3 nucleotides are TGTGCCAGCAGCTTAGAGGGACAGGGCTTCGGGGGGGAGGGGAATGAGCAGTTCTTC.

V usage is TRBV15 and J usage is TRBJ2-3; the match to TRBD2 covers 7 bases. The ends lost 0 bases at V and 5 bases at J; junction bases unmatched: 17. The germline gives CDR1 LNHNV, CDR2 YYDKDF (reference sequence). The CDR3 sequence is 19 residues long. In nucleotides, the CDR3 is TGTGCCACCAGCAGAGATAAGAGTGTGAGCGGGGCGCAGAAAGATACGCAGTATTTT. Its protein product is CATSRDKSVSGAQKDTQYF.

As to this clone: The same CDR3 is also encoded by other DNA sequences in this sample. The V and J genes are TRBV30 and TRBJ1-1; D is perhaps TRBD1 (6 bases). Germline lookup yields CDR1 GTSNPN and CDR2 SVGIG (reference sequence). The CDR3 covers 13 residues. The germline V and J ends were trimmed by 3 bases and 2 bases, with 10 bases remaining between them. Here the CDR3 DNA reads TGTGCCTGGAGAAGCAGGGGAAACACTGAAGCTTTCTTT. It is translated as CAWRSRGNTEAFF.

This clone was detected many times. The same CDR3 can be traced to other DNA sequences in this sample. This rearrangement joins TRBV7-3 to TRBJ2-7, with 9 bases that match TRBD1. CDR1 SGHTA and CDR2 FQGTGA come from the germline V gene. The CDR3 extends over 14 amino acids. V gave up 2 bases and J gave up 1 base; unmatched junction bases: 0. DNA for the CDR3: TGTGCCAGCAGCTTAGGGACAGGGTCCTACGAGCAGTACTTC. This gives the protein CASSLGTGSYEQYF. Based on the CDR3 plus reference TRBV7-3 and TRBJ2-7, the full variable domain is GAGVSQTPSNKVTEKGKYVELRCDPISGHTALYWYRQSLGQGPEFLIYFQGTGAADDSGLPNDRFFAVRPEGSVSTLKIQRTERGDSAVYLCASSLGTGSYEQYFGPGTRLTVT.

This clone was found a few times. This chain joins TRBV19 and TRBJ2-1; 7 positions match TRBD2. This CDR3 comprises 16 residues. The germline V gene has CDR1 LNHDA and CDR2 SQIVND (reference sequence). V was pared by 5 bases and J by 9 bases, with 16 bases of the junction left unmatched. The CDR3 nucleotides are TGTGCCAGTAGTCCCATCAGGACTAGAGGTTTCACTGAGCAGTTCTTC. It specifies CASSPIRTRGFTEQFF.

The CDR3 nucleotides are TGTGCCAGCGGGGGACAAGTTAATTCACCCCTCCACTTT. It codes for CASGGQVNSPLHF. J is TRBJ1-6 and V is TRBV9; D possibly corresponds to TRBD1 (6 bases). Germline CDR1 and CDR2: SGDLS and YYNGEE. CDR3 length: 13 amino acids. V dropped 7 bases and J dropped 6 bases, with 11 bases sitting between them.

The chain uses TRBV9 and TRBJ1-1; possible D gene TRBD1, 6 bases. Germline CDR1 SGDLS, CDR2 YYNGEE. The V end lost 1 base, the J end lost 1 base, and 11 bases lay between the germline ends. CDR3 length equals 15 residues. CDR3: CASSVTAQGNTEAFF. The CDR3 coding sequence is TGTGCCAGCAGCGTAACTGCACAGGGGAACACTGAAGCTTTCTTT.

The CDR3, as DNA: TGTGCCAGCAGCGTAGACGGAGGGGTCCCCGGGGAGCTGTTTTTT. Protein product: CASSVDGGVPGELFF. V gene TRBV9 combines with J gene TRBJ2-2; a weak D match, TRBD2 (6 bases). With 0 bases removed from V and 6 bases from J, the gap between germline ends came to 12 bases. Germline V gene lookup returns CDR1 SGDLS and CDR2 YYNGEE. CDR3 length: 15 residues.

This clone was recorded a few times. The chain combines TRBV13 with TRBJ2-7; 7 bases fit TRBD1. The V and J ends lost 3 bases and 4 bases, in that order; junction bases with no gene match: 9. CDR1 is PRHDT, CDR2 FYEKMQ, per germline (reference sequence). This CDR3 is 15 amino acids long. CDR3 DNA sequence: TGTGCCAGCAGCTTTCACAGGGGTCCCTCATACGAGCAGTACTTC. Translating it yields CASSFHRGPSYEQYF.

The rearrangement joins TRBV7-3 to TRBJ2-1, with D possibly TRBD1 on 6 matching bases. With 5 bases removed from V and 12 bases from J, the gap between germline ends came to 20 bases. The CDR3 consists of 14 residues. CDR1 is SGHTA, CDR2 FQGTGA, per germline. The CDR3 bases are TGTGCCAGCAGCCAGGGACAACAGGTGGATGGGCAGTTCTTC. It specifies CASSQGQQVDGQFF.

The V call is TRBV30, the J call TRBJ2-4, with 7 bases identical to TRBD2. Germline V gives CDR1 GTSNPN, CDR2 SVGIG (reference sequence). J lost 0 bases, V lost 0 bases, and 8 bases had no gene match. The CDR3 loop spans 17 amino acids. CDR3 in DNA: TGTGCCTGGAGTGTTAGCGGACTAGTGGAAGCCAAAAACATTCAGTACTTC. Protein product: CAWSVSGLVEAKNIQYF.

This clone was seen a few times. V is TRBV29-1 and J is TRBJ1-1, with a possible D match to TRBD1 (6 bases). This CDR3 contains 14 residues. CDR1 is SQVTM, CDR2 ANQGSEA, per germline. The V end was cut by 6 bases, the J end by 1 base, with 15 bases between. The CDR3 nucleotides are TGCAGCGTCACTGGGGGGGGCTGGAACACTGAAGCTTTCTTT. This translates into CSVTGGGWNTEAFF.

The rearrangement uses TRBV7-9 and TRBJ2-7; the match to TRBD2 covers 7 bases. V lost 2 bases and J lost 0; bases outside the gene matches: 4. CDR1 is SEHNR, CDR2 FQNEAQ, per germline (reference sequence). CDR3 size: 15 residues. The CDR3 DNA is TGTGCCAGCAGCTTATCGAGGGACTACTCCTACGAGCAGTACTTC. Residues: CASSLSRDYSYEQYF.

This clone was detected only a few times. The rearrangement links TRBV4-1 to TRBJ1-1; D uncertain. The CDR3 runs 15 residues. V lost 4 bases and J lost 1, with 13 bases in between. Germline V lookup: CDR1 MGHRA, CDR2 YSYEKL. This CDR3 is CASSRALWANTEAFF. The CDR3 nucleotides read TGCGCCAGCAGCCGAGCTCTATGGGCGAACACTGAAGCTTTCTTT.